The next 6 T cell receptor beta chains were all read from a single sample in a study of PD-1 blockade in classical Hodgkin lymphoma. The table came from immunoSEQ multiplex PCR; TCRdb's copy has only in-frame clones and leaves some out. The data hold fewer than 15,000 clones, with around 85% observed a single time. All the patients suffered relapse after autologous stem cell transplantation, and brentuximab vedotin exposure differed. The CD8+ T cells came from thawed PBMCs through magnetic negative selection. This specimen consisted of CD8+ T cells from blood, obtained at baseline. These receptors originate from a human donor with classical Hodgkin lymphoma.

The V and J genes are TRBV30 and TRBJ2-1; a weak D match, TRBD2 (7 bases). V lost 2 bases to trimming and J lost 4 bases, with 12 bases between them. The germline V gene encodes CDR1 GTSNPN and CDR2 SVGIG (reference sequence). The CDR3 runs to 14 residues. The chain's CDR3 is CAWSWRGPYNEQFF. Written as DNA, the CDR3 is TGTGCCTGGAGTTGGCGGGGGCCTTACAATGAGCAGTTCTTC.

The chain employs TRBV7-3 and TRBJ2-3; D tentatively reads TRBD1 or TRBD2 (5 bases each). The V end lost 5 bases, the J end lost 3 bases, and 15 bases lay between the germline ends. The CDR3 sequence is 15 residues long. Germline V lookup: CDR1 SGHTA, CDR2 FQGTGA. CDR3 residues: CASSDAGRVTDTQYF. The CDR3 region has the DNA TGTGCCAGCAGCGACGCAGGGCGGGTGACAGATACGCAGTATTTT.

The CDR3 coding sequence is TGTGCCAGCGTCCGGGACAGGGTCGATGGCTACACCTTC. Protein: CASVRDRVDGYTF. This chain links TRBV6-6 with TRBJ1-2; TRBD1 matches at 9 bases. CDR3 length equals 13 residues. The ends lost 8 bases at V and 6 bases at J; junction bases unmatched: 7. CDR1 is MNHNY, CDR2 SVGAGI, per germline (reference sequence).

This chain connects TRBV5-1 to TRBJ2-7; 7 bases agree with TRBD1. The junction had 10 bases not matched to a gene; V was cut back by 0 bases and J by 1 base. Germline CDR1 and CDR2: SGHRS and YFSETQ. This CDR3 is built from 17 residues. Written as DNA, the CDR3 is TGCGCCAGCAGCTTGGTTGAACAGGGGATAGGTTCCTACGAGCAGTACTTC. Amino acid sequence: CASSLVEQGIGSYEQYF.

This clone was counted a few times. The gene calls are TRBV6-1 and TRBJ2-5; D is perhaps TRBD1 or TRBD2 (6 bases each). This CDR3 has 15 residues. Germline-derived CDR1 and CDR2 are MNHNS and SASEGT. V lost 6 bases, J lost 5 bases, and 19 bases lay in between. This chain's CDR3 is CASRALLGGGETQYF. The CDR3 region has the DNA TGTGCCAGCAGGGCCCTTCTAGGGGGAGGCGAGACCCAGTACTTC.

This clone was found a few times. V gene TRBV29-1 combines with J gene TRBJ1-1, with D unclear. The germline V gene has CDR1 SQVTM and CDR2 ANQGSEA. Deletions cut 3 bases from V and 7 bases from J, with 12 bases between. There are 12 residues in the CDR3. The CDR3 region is CSVDGDGFEAFF. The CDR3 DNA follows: TGCAGCGTTGACGGCGATGGATTTGAAGCTTTCTTT.